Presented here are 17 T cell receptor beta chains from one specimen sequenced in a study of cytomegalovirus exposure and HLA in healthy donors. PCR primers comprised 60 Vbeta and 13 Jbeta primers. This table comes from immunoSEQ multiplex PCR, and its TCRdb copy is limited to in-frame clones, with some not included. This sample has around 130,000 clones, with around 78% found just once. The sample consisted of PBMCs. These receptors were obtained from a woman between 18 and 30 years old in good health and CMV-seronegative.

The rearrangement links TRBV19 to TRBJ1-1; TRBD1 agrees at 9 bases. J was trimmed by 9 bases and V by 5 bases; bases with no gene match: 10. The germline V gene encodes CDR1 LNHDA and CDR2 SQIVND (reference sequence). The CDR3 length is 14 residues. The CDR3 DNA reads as TGTGCCAGTAGTCCCCGGGACAGGGAACCCAAAGCTTTCTTT. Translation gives CASSPRDREPKAFF.

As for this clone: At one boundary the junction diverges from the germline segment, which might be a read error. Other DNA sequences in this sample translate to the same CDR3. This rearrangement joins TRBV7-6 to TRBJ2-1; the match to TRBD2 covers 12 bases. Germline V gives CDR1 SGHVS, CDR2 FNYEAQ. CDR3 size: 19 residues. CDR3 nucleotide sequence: TGTGCCAGTAGCTGGGGACAGTCAACGACTAGCGGGAGCTACAATGAGCAGTTCTTC. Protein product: CASSWGQSTTSGSYNEQFF.

CDR3 in amino acids: CASSSRGYGYTF. The CDR3 DNA is TGTGCCAGCAGTTCCCGAGGTTACGGCTACACCTTC. The gene calls are TRBV27 and TRBJ1-2; D is unclear. The CDR3 is made up of 12 amino acids. In germline, CDR1 is MNHEY, CDR2 SMNVEV (reference sequence). Trimming pared 4 bases from V and 8 bases from J, leaving 11 bases between.

The CDR3 reads CASSLDTGGAFF. The CDR3 nucleotides read TGTGCCAGCAGCTTAGATACCGGGGGAGCTTTCTTT. This chain joins TRBV7-2 and TRBJ1-1; D perhaps matches TRBD1 (5 bases). The V and J ends lost 1 base and 10 bases respectively, with 10 bases between them. Germline CDR1 is SGHTA and CDR2 is FQGNSA. The CDR3 has 12 amino acids.

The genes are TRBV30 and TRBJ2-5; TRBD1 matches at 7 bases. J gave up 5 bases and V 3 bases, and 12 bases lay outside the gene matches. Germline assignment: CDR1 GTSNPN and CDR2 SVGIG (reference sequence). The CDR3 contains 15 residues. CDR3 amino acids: CAWSITTGRLETQYF. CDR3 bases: TGTGCCTGGAGCATAACGACAGGGCGGTTGGAGACCCAGTACTTC.

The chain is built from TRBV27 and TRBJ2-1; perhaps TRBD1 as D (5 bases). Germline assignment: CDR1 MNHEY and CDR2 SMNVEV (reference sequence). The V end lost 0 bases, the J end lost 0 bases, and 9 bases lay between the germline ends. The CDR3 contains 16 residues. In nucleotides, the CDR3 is TGTGCCAGCAGTTTATCGAGAGACAGCTCCTACAATGAGCAGTTCTTC. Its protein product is CASSLSRDSSYNEQFF.

The CDR3 spells CASSDSASGSGREQFF. The DNA for the CDR3 is TGTGCCAGCAGTGACTCGGCTAGCGGGAGTGGCCGTGAGCAGTTCTTC. The rearrangement links TRBV6-4 to TRBJ2-1, with 10 bases lining up with TRBD2. This CDR3 is 16 amino acids long. Per the germline V gene, CDR1 is MRHNA and CDR2 is SNTAGT. V lost 0 bases, J lost 9 bases, and 8 bases stayed unmatched.

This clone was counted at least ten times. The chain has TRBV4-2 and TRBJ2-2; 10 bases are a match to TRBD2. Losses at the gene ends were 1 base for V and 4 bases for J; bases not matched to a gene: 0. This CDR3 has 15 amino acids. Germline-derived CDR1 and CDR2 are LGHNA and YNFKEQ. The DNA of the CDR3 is TGTGCCAGCAGCCAAGCTAGCGGGAGCACCGGGGAGCTGTTTTTT. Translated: CASSQASGSTGELFF.

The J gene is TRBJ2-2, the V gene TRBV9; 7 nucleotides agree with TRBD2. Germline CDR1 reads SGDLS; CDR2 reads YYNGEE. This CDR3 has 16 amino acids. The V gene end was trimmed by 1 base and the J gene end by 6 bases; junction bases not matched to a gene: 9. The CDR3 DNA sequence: TGTGCCAGCAGCGTAATGGGCGGGAGTTCGGCCGGGGAGCTGTTTTTT. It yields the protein CASSVMGGSSAGELFF.

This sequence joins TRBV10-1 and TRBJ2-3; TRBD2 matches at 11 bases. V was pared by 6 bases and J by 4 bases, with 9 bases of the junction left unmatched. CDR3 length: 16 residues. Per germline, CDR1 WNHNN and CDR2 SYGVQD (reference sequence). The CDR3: CASSQSRLAGSDTQYF. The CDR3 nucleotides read TGCGCCAGCAGCCAGAGTCGACTAGCGGGGTCAGATACGCAGTATTTT.

CDR3 sequence: CASSLLQGARDTEAFF. The CDR3, as DNA: TGCGCCAGCAGCTTGCTCCAGGGGGCGCGGGACACTGAAGCTTTCTTT. This chain links TRBV5-1 with TRBJ1-1; 8 nucleotides align to TRBD1. Germline assignment: CDR1 SGHRS and CDR2 YFSETQ. CDR3 length equals 16 residues. Trimming removed 1 base from V and 3 bases from J; junction bases left unmatched: 8.

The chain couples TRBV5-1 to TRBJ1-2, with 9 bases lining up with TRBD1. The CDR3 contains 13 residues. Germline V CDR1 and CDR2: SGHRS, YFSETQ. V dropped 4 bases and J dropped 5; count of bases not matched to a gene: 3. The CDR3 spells CASSETGGYGYTF. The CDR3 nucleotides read TGCGCCAGCAGCGAGACAGGGGGATATGGCTACACCTTC.

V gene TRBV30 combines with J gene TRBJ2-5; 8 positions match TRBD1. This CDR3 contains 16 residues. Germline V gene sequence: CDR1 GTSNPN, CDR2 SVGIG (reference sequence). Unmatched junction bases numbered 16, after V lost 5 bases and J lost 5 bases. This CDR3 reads CAWGLAGGQAMETQYF. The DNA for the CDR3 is TGTGCCTGGGGTTTGGCTGGGGGACAGGCCATGGAGACCCAGTACTTC.

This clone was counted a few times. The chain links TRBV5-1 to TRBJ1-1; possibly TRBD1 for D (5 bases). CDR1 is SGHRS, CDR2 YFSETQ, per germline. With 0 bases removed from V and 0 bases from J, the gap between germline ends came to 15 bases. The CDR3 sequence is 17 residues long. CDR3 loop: CASSLAVGRGLNTEAFF. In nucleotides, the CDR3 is TGCGCCAGCAGCTTGGCCGTGGGGCGAGGCCTGAACACTGAAGCTTTCTTT.

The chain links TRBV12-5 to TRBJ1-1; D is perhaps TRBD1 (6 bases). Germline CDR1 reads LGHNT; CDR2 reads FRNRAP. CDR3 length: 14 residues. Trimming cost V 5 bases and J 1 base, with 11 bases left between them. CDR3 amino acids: CASGLRGQNTEAFF. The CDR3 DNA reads TGTGCTAGTGGTCTTAGGGGACAGAACACTGAAGCTTTCTTT.

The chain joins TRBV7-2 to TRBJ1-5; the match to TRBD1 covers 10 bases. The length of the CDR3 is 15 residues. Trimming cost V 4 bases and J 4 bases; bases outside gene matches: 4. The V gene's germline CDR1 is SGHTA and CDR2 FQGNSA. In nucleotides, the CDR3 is TGTGCCAGCAGCTGGGGACAGGGGATTAATCAGCCCCAGCATTTT. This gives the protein CASSWGQGINQPQHF.

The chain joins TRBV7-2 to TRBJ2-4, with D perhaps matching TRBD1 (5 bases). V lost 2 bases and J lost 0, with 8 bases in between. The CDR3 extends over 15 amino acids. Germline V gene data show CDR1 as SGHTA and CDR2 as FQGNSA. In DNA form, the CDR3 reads TGTGCCAGCAGCTTACAGGGTTTAGCCAAAAACATTCAGTACTTC. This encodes CASSLQGLAKNIQYF.